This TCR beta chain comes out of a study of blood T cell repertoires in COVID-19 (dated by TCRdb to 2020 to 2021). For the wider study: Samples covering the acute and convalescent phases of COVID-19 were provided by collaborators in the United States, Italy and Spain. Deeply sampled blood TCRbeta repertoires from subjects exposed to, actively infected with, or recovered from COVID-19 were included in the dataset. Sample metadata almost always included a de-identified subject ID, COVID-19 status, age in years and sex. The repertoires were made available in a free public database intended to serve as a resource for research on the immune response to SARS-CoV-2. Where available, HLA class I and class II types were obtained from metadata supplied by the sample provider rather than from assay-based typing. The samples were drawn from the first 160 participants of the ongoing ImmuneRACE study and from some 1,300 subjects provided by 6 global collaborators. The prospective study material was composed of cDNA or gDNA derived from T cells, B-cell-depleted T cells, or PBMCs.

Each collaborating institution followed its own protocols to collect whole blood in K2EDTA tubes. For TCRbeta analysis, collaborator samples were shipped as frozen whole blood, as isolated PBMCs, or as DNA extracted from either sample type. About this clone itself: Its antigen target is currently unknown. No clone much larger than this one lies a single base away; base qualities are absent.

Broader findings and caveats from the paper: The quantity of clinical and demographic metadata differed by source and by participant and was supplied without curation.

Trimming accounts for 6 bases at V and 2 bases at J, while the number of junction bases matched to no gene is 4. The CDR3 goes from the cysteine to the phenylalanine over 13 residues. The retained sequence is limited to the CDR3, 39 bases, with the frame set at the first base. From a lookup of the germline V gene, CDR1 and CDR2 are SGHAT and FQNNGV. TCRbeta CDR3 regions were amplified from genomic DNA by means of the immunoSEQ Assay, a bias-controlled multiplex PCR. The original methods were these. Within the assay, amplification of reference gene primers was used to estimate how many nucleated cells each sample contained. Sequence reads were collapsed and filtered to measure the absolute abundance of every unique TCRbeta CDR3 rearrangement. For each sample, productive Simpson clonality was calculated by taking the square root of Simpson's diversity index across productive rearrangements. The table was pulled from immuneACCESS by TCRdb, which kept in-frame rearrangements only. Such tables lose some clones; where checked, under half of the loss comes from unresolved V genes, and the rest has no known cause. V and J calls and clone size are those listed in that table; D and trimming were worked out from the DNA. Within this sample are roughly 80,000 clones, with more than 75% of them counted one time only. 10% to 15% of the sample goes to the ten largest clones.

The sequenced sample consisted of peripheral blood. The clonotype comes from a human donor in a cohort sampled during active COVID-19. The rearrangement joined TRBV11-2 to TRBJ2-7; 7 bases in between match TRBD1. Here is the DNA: TGTGCCAGCAGTCCGGGACAGACCTACGAGCAGTACTTC. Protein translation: CASSPGQTYEQYF.